This T cell receptor (beta chain) was captured in a study of blood T cell repertoires in COVID-19. Study context: T cells, B-cell-depleted T cells, or PBMCs provided the cDNA or gDNA that served as material.

Study processing details: Amplifying reference gene primers gave estimates of nucleated cell counts. Generated by immunoSEQ multiplex PCR, the TCRdb table keeps only in-frame clones and is missing some. Clonal size and the V and J genes are those of that table, whereas D and trimming came from the DNA. The table includes about 240,000 clones, about 82% detected once. This clone was picked up a small number of times. CDR1 and CDR2 from the germline V gene are DFQATT and SNEGSKA (reference sequence). The CDR3 runs to 15 residues. The V end lost 3 bases, the J end lost 4 bases, and 18 bases lay between the germline ends.

What was sequenced was peripheral blood. This clonotype was sampled from a man older than 75 with acute or convalescent COVID-19. This rearrangement joins TRBV20-1 to TRBJ2-5, with D perhaps matching TRBD1 (5 bases). Here the CDR3 reads CSASRRGGIGETQYF. DNA of the CDR3: TGCAGTGCTAGTCGAAGGGGTGGGATCGGAGAGACCCAGTACTTC.